This T cell receptor (beta chain) originates from a study of T-cell memory formation after mild COVID-19 (dated by TCRdb to the early 2020s). With regard to the full study: TCR sequence clusters from the two donors were largely donor specific. Longitudinal TCRalpha and TCRbeta repertoire sequencing tracked T-cell clones expanding and contracting after mild COVID-19 in a couple of donors. The cohort comprised two young, previously healthy adult volunteers, one female and one male. Results the study describes overall, beyond this receptor: The second-wave clones that peaked on day 37 were not confirmed to be SARS-CoV-2 specific. Balanced CD4/CD8 phenotypes were observed for clones contracting from day 15 to 85, whereas a bias towards CD4+ was observed for a second wave of clones expanding from day 15 to 37. Contracting CD4+ clones were found mainly in CM and EM memory subsets, while CD8+ clones were enriched in EMRA. Only a couple of mild cases were covered in the study, and larger cohorts including severe cases with pre-infection samples were considered necessary. Some responding clones were found in pre-infection memory, which suggests that pre-existing cross-reactive memory T cells took part in the SARS-CoV-2 response.

For sequencing, an Illumina NovaSeq 6000 was employed. Using 5'RACE with constant-segment primers, TCRalpha and TCRbeta cDNA libraries were constructed, with sample barcodes and unique molecular identifiers added in the process. RNA was extracted from every sample with Trizol reagent. The libraries were amplified in two PCR steps, and the second step added a second sample barcode and Illumina TruSeq adapters. Libraries were sequenced on an Illumina NovaSeq with 2 x 150 bp paired-end reads. Turning to the authors' computational methods: With migec v1.2.7, reads were demultiplexed and then collapsed into UMI-guided consensus sequences. Using mixcr v2.1.11, UMI consensuses were aligned to TRA and TRB V and J templates and then assembled into clonotypes. Expanded or contracted clonotypes were those called significant by both edgeR and NoisET, with noise models trained on biological replicates. For edgeR calls, a false discovery rate-adjusted p below 0.01 and a log2 fold-change threshold of 1 were applied. As an exploratory analysis of dynamics, max-normalized trajectories of the 1000 most abundant clonotypes were examined with PCA combined with hierarchical clustering. Separately sequenced CD4+ and CD8+ repertoires were used to assign a CD4 or CD8 phenotype to each responding clone. The raw public data were reprocessed by TCRdb itself: fastp quality trimming at Q25, MiXCR clonotype calling, in-frame beta chains only. Every distinct CDR3 protein forms one entry, paired with its most common genes and DNA. None of the V and J calls come from the authors' own analysis; TCRdb made them. The sample profile shows 25,000 to 35,000 distinct CDR3 sequences; approximately 7.4% of them were found once. The ten largest clones represent less than 15% of the sample.

Remarks on this clonotype: What this receptor recognizes is not known. Within one base of it there is no much larger clone, and no base qualities were kept.

Ficoll-Paque density gradient centrifugation was used to isolate PBMCs. The CDR3 runs 16 residues from the cysteine to the phenylalanine. The read is trimmed to its CDR3 DNA, 48 bases read in frame from base 1. V loses 7 bases at its end and J loses 0 bases; junction bases beyond the gene matches: 4. The germline V gene gives CDR1 as MGHDK and CDR2 as SYGVNS. The sequence was obtained from an adult woman who had mild COVID-19 (a few samples of this study predate the infection). The sample titles of this study are shuffled in the database, so cell type and time point are left out; the donor was told from shared clones. The chain was built from TRBV25-1 and TRBJ2-6; TRBD1 agrees with 9 junctional bases. Material: PBMCs or a T cell subset sorted from them (not recorded which). At the DNA level, the sequence is TGTGCCAGCACGGGACAGGGTATCTCTGGGGCCAACGTCCTGACTTTC. Translated, it gives CASTGQGISGANVLTF.